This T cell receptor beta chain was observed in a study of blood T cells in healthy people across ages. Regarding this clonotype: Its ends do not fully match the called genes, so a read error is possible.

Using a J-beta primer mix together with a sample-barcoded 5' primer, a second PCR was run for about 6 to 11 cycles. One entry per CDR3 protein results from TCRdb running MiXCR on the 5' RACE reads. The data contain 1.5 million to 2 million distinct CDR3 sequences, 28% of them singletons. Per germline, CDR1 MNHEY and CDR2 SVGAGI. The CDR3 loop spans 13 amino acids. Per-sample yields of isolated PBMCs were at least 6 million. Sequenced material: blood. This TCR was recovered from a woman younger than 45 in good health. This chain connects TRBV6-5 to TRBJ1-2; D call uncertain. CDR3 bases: TGTGCCGGCAGCTCCGGACTGGGCTATGGCTACACCTTC. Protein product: CAGSSGLGYGYTF.